The clone carrying this T cell receptor (beta chain) was counted a few times. Its antigen is unknown. TCRdb ran MiXCR on the 5' RACE reads and lists one entry per CDR3 protein. The sample lists 150,000 to 200,000 distinct CDR3 sequences, about 9.9% occurring once. The source of the sample is a study of CD8 T cells in ankylosing spondylitis. Study-level results: Seven to nine highly homologous variants formed a TCR beta motif that appeared characteristic of ankylosing spondylitis blood. Disease-associated clones were reportedly significantly overrepresented in matched ankylosing spondylitis synovial fluid.

This TCR was recovered from a male donor with ankylosing spondylitis or in good health (not recorded which). The sequencing sample was made of blood, either unsorted or a sorted T cell fraction (not recorded which).

The CDR3 sequence: CASNPPRTGERQYF. CDR3 nucleotides: TGTGCCAGCAATCCGCCGAGGACAGGGGAAAGGCAGTACTTC. The chain links TRBV28 to TRBJ2-7, with TRBD1 identical over 9 bases. Germline V gives CDR1 MDHEN, CDR2 SYDVKM. The junction had 13 bases not matched to a gene; V was cut back by 7 bases and J by 9 bases. The CDR3 runs 14 residues.